The clone carrying this T cell receptor (beta chain) has ten or more counts. What it binds is unknown. The sample is drawn from a study of T cells in Graves' hyperthyroidism and ophthalmopathy. Findings and caveats of the study: Ophthalmopathy could be told apart from stable hyperthyroidism with a 13 V-J model.

Amplified TCR beta CDR3 regions derived from RNA transcripts. With the HTBI primer set, the TCR CDR3 went through a first round of RT-PCR. TCRdb reprocessed the multiplex PCR reads via MiXCR and lists one record per CDR3 protein. The table includes 500,000 to 600,000 distinct CDR3 sequences, 15% to 20% detected once. Germline CDR1 DFQATT, CDR2 SNEGSKA (reference sequence). The CDR3 spans 15 residues. Trimming at V came to 2 bases and at J to 7 bases, leaving 11 bases not matched to a gene. This TCR was recovered from a man between 40 and 49 years old with Graves' ophthalmopathy. The source material was blood. The V gene is TRBV20-1, the J gene TRBJ2-1; 7 positions agree with TRBD2. As DNA, the CDR3 is TGCAGTGCTAGACCCGCCCAGCGGGGATGGAATGAGCAGTTCTTC. Protein: CSARPAQRGWNEQFF.